A selection of T cell receptor beta chains follows, all from one sample in a study of early T cells in non-severe SARS-CoV-2 infection. TCRdb called the 5' RACE reads again in MiXCR, with one record for every CDR3 protein. The sample has around 29,000 distinct CDR3 sequences, roughly 5.4% seen once. The sequenced sample consisted of whole blood. The receptor set was obtained from an adult who was a healthcare worker with PCR-confirmed SARS-CoV-2 infection or an uninfected control (not recorded which). Both conserved end residues are part of each CDR3. D genes are given only for firm matches. Size is omitted from some rows. Given values are once, few, many or a class for expanded clones.

v_gene,abundance,d_gene,j_gene,CDR3nt,CDR3aa
TRBV4-3,.,TRBD1,TRBJ1-2,TGCGCCAGCAGCCAAGATTTGGGGACAGGGGACTATGGCTACACCTTC,CASSQDLGTGDYGYTF
TRBV28,.,.,TRBJ2-7,TGTGCCAGCAGTTTTCCGGGGGCCGAGCAGTACTTC,CASSFPGAEQYF
TRBV30,many,.,TRBJ1-1,TGTGCCTGGAATGGGGCCGGGACTGAAGCTTTCTTT,CAWNGAGTEAFF
TRBV25-1,many,TRBD2,TRBJ2-3,TGTGCCAGCAGTGAACTTCGAAGCGGGAGAGGAGCAGATACGCAGTATTTT,CASSELRSGRGADTQYF
TRBV28,many,.,TRBJ2-7,TGTGCCAGCAGTTTATCGACAGTATCCTACGAGCAGTACTTC,CASSLSTVSYEQYF
TRBV7-9,many,.,TRBJ2-1,TGTGCCAGCAGCTCCGAGTCAGGCGGAGATGCGTTCTTC,CASSSESGGDAFF
TRBV3-1,many,.,TRBJ2-2,TGTGCCAGCAGCCAAGATCTGTCGGGCGGGGAGCTGTTTTTT,CASSQDLSGGELFF
TRBV7-2,many,TRBD2,TRBJ2-3,TGTGCCAGCAGACGAACGGGACTAGCAGCAGATACGCAGTATTTT,CASRRTGLAADTQYF
TRBV3-1,many,TRBD1,TRBJ2-3,TGTGCCAGCAGCCAGAGCACAGGGGCTGGAGATACGCAGTATTTT,CASSQSTGAGDTQYF
TRBV28,.,.,TRBJ2-6,TGTGCCAGCAGTCTATCTGGGGCCAACGTCCTGACTTTC,CASSLSGANVLTF
TRBV3-1,few,.,TRBJ2-7,TGTGCCAGCAGCCTAGCCCAGGCATCCTACGAGCAGTACTTC,CASSLAQASYEQYF
TRBV10-3,few,TRBD2,TRBJ2-1,TGTGCCGCCGGGACTAGCGGGAGCTATGAGCAGTTCTTC,CAAGTSGSYEQFF
TRBV29-1,.,.,TRBJ2-1,TGCAGCGTTGAAGATCGGGCAGGACTGGTGCAGTTCTTC,CSVEDRAGLVQFF
TRBV24-1,many,.,TRBJ2-7,TGTGCCACCAGTGATTTGGACGGTTACCTCTACGAGCAGTACTTC,CATSDLDGYLYEQYF
TRBV20-1,few,TRBD2,TRBJ2-3,TGCAGTGCCTCGACTAGCGGGAGGGGGACAGATACGCAGTATTTT,CSASTSGRGTDTQYF
TRBV5-4,many,.,TRBJ2-1,TGTGCCAGCAGCTTGGCTGGGATTAGCTCCTACAATGAGCAGTTCTTC,CASSLAGISSYNEQFF
TRBV5-1,many,TRBD2,TRBJ2-7,TGCGCCAGCAGCTCTACGACTAGCGGGACCGAGCAGTACTTC,CASSSTTSGTEQYF
TRBV6-5,few,TRBD2,TRBJ2-1,TGTGCCAGCAGTTACGGAGCGGGACGATACAATGAGCAGTTCTTC,CASSYGAGRYNEQFF
TRBV20-1,many,.,TRBJ1-2,TGCAGTGCTGGGATTCTTAGCTATGGCTACACCTTC,CSAGILSYGYTF
TRBV7-9,few,.,TRBJ1-1,TGTGCCAGCAGCGTCAACACTGAAGCTTTCTTT,CASSVNTEAFF
TRBV18,many,TRBD2,TRBJ2-5,TGTGCCAGCTCACCGGGGACTAACCAAGAGACCCAGTACTTC,CASSPGTNQETQYF
TRBV3-1,many,.,TRBJ1-4,TGTGCCAGCAGCCCAAGGGGCGGAACTAATGAAAAACTGTTTTTT,CASSPRGGTNEKLFF
TRBV10-2,many,.,TRBJ2-1,TGCGCCAGCAATAGGGGACTGGCGGGTTACTACAATGAGCAGTTCTTC,CASNRGLAGYYNEQFF
TRBV27,many,TRBD1,TRBJ1-1,TGTGCCAGCAGTTCCTTCCCGACAGGGAGGTACACTGAAGCTTTCTTT,CASSSFPTGRYTEAFF
TRBV7-2,many,.,TRBJ1-6,TGTGCCAGCAGCTTACAACAGGGATATTCACCCCTCCACTTT,CASSLQQGYSPLHF
TRBV28,many,.,TRBJ1-1,TGTGCCAGCAGTTTAGCAGGGAATTCCGGAGCTGAAGCTTTCTTT,CASSLAGNSGAEAFF
TRBV12-3/TRBV12-4,many,.,TRBJ2-7,TGTGCCAGCAGTTTAGCGGCCTCCTTGGGCGAGCAGTACTTC,CASSLAASLGEQYF
TRBV5-5,.,TRBD2,TRBJ2-1,TGTGCCAGCAGCTCGGGACTAGCGGGAGGGCCGGTCGACAATGAGCAGTTCTTC,CASSSGLAGGPVDNEQFF
TRBV20-1,many,.,TRBJ1-5,TGCAGTGCCGAGGCGGGGGAGGTTGCCAATCAGCCCCAGCATTTT,CSAEAGEVANQPQHF
TRBV28,few,.,TRBJ1-2,TGTGCCAGCAGTTTCAGGGAATTCGGTGGCTACACCTTC,CASSFREFGGYTF
TRBV2,.,.,TRBJ2-5,TGTGCCAGCAGTGAGGGACTGCCCTCGGTCGAGACCCAGTACTTC,CASSEGLPSVETQYF
TRBV28,.,.,TRBJ1-3,TGTGCCAGCAGGAACAGGGCCTCCGACTCTGGAAACACCATATATTTT,CASRNRASDSGNTIYF
TRBV20-1,many,TRBD2,TRBJ2-7,TGCAGTGCTAGGGGGTTCCTAGCGGGGGAGCAGTACTTC,CSARGFLAGEQYF
TRBV7-9,many,.,TRBJ2-7,TGTGCCAGCAGCCATAGCTACGAGCAGTACTTC,CASSHSYEQYF
TRBV28,many,.,TRBJ2-3,TGTGCCAGCAGTTTAATAGATACGCAGTATTTT,CASSLIDTQYF
TRBV28,many,TRBD2,TRBJ2-7,TGTGCCAGCACCGGAGGGAGGGCCTACGAGCAGTACTTC,CASTGGRAYEQYF
TRBV10-3,few,.,TRBJ2-1,TGTGCCATCAGGGCAGCCGACAGCTCCTACAATGAGCAGTTCTTC,CAIRAADSSYNEQFF